The rows below give T cell receptor beta chains drawn from one sample of a study of OX40 agonist ivuxolimab in advanced cancers. Repertoires were generated with immunoSEQ multiplex PCR, while TCRdb's copy carries only in-frame clones and drops some. The repertoire holds nearly 80,000 clones, with about four fifths as singletons. The sequencing here drew on CD4+ or CD8+ T cells sorted from blood, taken in a trial of the OX40 agonist ivuxolimab. These receptors were taken from an adult with an advanced solid tumor such as melanoma, head and neck, liver or kidney cancer. CDR3s include the opening cysteine and the closing phenylalanine or tryptophan. D genes are given only for firm matches. Only some rows state a clone size, as once, few, many or a class for expanded clones.

clone_size: once; d_call: TRBD2; j_call: TRBJ2-3; v_call: TRBV28; cdr3_aa: CASSRRGGIDTQYF; cdr3_nt: TGTGCCAGCAGTCGGCGGGGGGGAATAGATACGCAGTATTTT
clone_size: .; d_call: TRBD2; j_call: TRBJ2-1; v_call: TRBV11-2; cdr3_aa: CASSPARQLSGSGNEQFF; cdr3_nt: TGTGCCAGCAGCCCAGCGCGTCAACTAAGCGGGAGTGGTAATGAGCAGTTCTTC
clone_size: once; d_call: .; j_call: TRBJ2-5; v_call: TRBV10-1; cdr3_aa: CADKGTAFQETQYF; cdr3_nt: TGCGCCGATAAGGGGACGGCCTTCCAAGAGACCCAGTACTTC
clone_size: .; d_call: TRBD2; j_call: TRBJ2-3; v_call: TRBV2; cdr3_aa: CASILSSGSPDTQYF; cdr3_nt: TGTGCCAGCATACTCTCTAGCGGGAGCCCAGATACGCAGTATTTT
clone_size: .; d_call: TRBD1; j_call: TRBJ2-7; v_call: TRBV6-6; cdr3_aa: CASSYKGQAWREQYF; cdr3_nt: TGTGCCAGCAGTTACAAGGGACAGGCCTGGAGGGAGCAGTACTTC
clone_size: .; d_call: .; j_call: TRBJ2-2; v_call: TRBV19; cdr3_aa: CASSWTPPGELFF; cdr3_nt: TGTGCCAGTAGTTGGACCCCTCCCGGGGAGCTGTTTTTT
clone_size: .; d_call: TRBD2; j_call: TRBJ2-1; v_call: TRBV7-2; cdr3_aa: CASSLMTSGYNEQFF; cdr3_nt: TGTGCCAGCAGCTTAATGACTAGCGGTTACAATGAGCAGTTCTTC
clone_size: .; d_call: TRBD2; j_call: TRBJ2-1; v_call: TRBV7-6; cdr3_aa: CASSTLAGSFNEQFF; cdr3_nt: TGTGCCAGCAGCACACTAGCGGGATCCTTCAATGAGCAGTTCTTC
clone_size: .; d_call: .; j_call: TRBJ1-2; v_call: TRBV5-6; cdr3_aa: CASSPYRDGYTF; cdr3_nt: TGTGCCAGCAGCCCCTACAGGGATGGCTACACCTTC
clone_size: .; d_call: TRBD1; j_call: TRBJ2-1; v_call: TRBV20-1; cdr3_aa: CSVDRGEQFF; cdr3_nt: TGCAGTGTCGACAGGGGGGAGCAGTTCTTC
clone_size: .; d_call: .; j_call: TRBJ2-2; v_call: TRBV5-5; cdr3_aa: CASSLGPFRETYTGELFF; cdr3_nt: TGTGCCAGCAGCTTGGGGCCCTTCAGGGAAACGTACACCGGGGAGCTGTTTTTT
clone_size: .; d_call: .; j_call: TRBJ2-7; v_call: TRBV7-6; cdr3_aa: CASSLAKWPYEQYF; cdr3_nt: TGTGCCAGCAGCTTGGCAAAGTGGCCCTACGAGCAGTACTTC
clone_size: .; d_call: TRBD2; j_call: TRBJ2-4; v_call: TRBV2; cdr3_aa: CASRRTSSGVQYF; cdr3_nt: TGTGCCAGCAGAAGGACATCTAGCGGGGTTCAGTACTTC
clone_size: .; d_call: .; j_call: TRBJ2-7; v_call: TRBV19; cdr3_aa: CASSKGGSSYEQYF; cdr3_nt: TGTGCCAGTAGTAAGGGGGGTAGCTCCTACGAGCAGTACTTC
clone_size: .; d_call: .; j_call: TRBJ2-2; v_call: TRBV5-4; cdr3_aa: CASSLAGGGGELFF; cdr3_nt: TGTGCCAGCAGCTTAGCGGGTGGAGGCGGGGAGCTGTTTTTT
clone_size: .; d_call: TRBD1; j_call: TRBJ2-3; v_call: TRBV27; cdr3_aa: CASSLSGTGRIRTDTQYF; cdr3_nt: TGTGCCAGCAGTTTATCTGGGACAGGCCGTATCCGAACAGATACGCAGTATTTT
clone_size: .; d_call: TRBD2; j_call: TRBJ2-1; v_call: TRBV7-3; cdr3_aa: CASSLIPGLAGSYNEQFF; cdr3_nt: TGTGCCAGCAGCTTAATCCCGGGACTAGCGGGATCCTACAATGAGCAGTTCTTC
clone_size: .; d_call: TRBD1; j_call: TRBJ1-3; v_call: TRBV29-1; cdr3_aa: CSVDQGGDTIYF; cdr3_nt: TGCAGCGTTGATCAGGGGGGAGACACCATATATTTT
clone_size: .; d_call: TRBD1; j_call: TRBJ2-7; v_call: TRBV5-5; cdr3_aa: CASSFLRQGYEQYF; cdr3_nt: TGTGCCAGCAGCTTTTTGAGACAGGGCTACGAGCAGTACTTC
clone_size: .; d_call: TRBD1; j_call: TRBJ2-4; v_call: TRBV6-6; cdr3_aa: CASSKGQQAKNIQYF; cdr3_nt: TGTGCCAGCAGTAAGGGACAGCAAGCCAAAAACATTCAGTACTTC
clone_size: .; d_call: .; j_call: TRBJ2-2; v_call: TRBV5-6; cdr3_aa: CASSFAGEGELFF; cdr3_nt: TGTGCCAGCAGCTTCGCAGGGGAAGGGGAGCTGTTTTTT
clone_size: few; d_call: .; j_call: TRBJ1-2; v_call: TRBV10-3; cdr3_aa: CAIRDIIYTF; cdr3_nt: TGTGCCATCAGGGACATCATCTACACCTTC
clone_size: .; d_call: .; j_call: TRBJ1-2; v_call: TRBV19; cdr3_aa: CASSNSGRGGGYTF; cdr3_nt: TGTGCCAGTAGTAATTCAGGCAGGGGAGGAGGCTACACCTTC
clone_size: few; d_call: TRBD1; j_call: TRBJ1-4; v_call: TRBV9; cdr3_aa: CASSRDSYNEKLFF; cdr3_nt: TGTGCCAGCAGCCGGGACAGCTATAATGAAAAACTGTTTTTT
clone_size: .; d_call: .; j_call: TRBJ2-5; v_call: TRBV5-4; cdr3_aa: CASSLSRVVGQETQYF; cdr3_nt: TGTGCCAGCAGCTTGTCTCGAGTCGTCGGACAAGAGACCCAGTACTTC
clone_size: once; d_call: TRBD1; j_call: TRBJ1-4; v_call: TRBV29-1; cdr3_aa: CSVKDRESLKLFF; cdr3_nt: TGCAGCGTGAAAGACAGGGAGTCTCTAAAACTGTTTTTT
clone_size: .; d_call: .; j_call: TRBJ1-2; v_call: TRBV5-1; cdr3_aa: CASSPDGRYGYTF; cdr3_nt: TGCGCCAGCAGTCCGGACGGACGCTATGGCTACACCTTC
clone_size: .; d_call: .; j_call: TRBJ2-3; v_call: TRBV7-6; cdr3_aa: CASSPSPSRSDTQYF; cdr3_nt: TGTGCCAGCAGCCCAAGCCCCAGCAGGTCTGATACGCAGTATTTT
clone_size: .; d_call: .; j_call: TRBJ2-3; v_call: TRBV7-9; cdr3_aa: CASSSRWDRPTSTDTQYF; cdr3_nt: TGTGCCAGCAGCTCCAGATGGGACCGCCCCACTAGCACAGATACGCAGTATTTT
clone_size: once; d_call: .; j_call: TRBJ1-3; v_call: TRBV18; cdr3_aa: CASSPLLPEAGNTIYF; cdr3_nt: TGTGCCAGCTCACCACTTCTTCCGGAAGCTGGAAACACCATATATTTT
clone_size: .; d_call: .; j_call: TRBJ2-3; v_call: TRBV6-6; cdr3_aa: CASSYHTDTQYF; cdr3_nt: TGTGCCAGCAGTTATCACACAGATACGCAGTATTTT
clone_size: once; d_call: .; j_call: TRBJ1-5; v_call: TRBV21-1; cdr3_aa: CASNPGTGIFSSNQPQHF; cdr3_nt: TGTGCCAGCAATCCGGGGACAGGGATCTTTTCAAGCAATCAGCCCCAGCATTTT
clone_size: .; d_call: TRBD1; j_call: TRBJ2-1; v_call: TRBV28; cdr3_aa: CASSLRDRGRGEQFF; cdr3_nt: TGTGCCAGCAGTTTGAGGGACAGGGGGCGGGGTGAGCAGTTCTTC
clone_size: once; d_call: TRBD1; j_call: TRBJ1-4; v_call: TRBV5-4; cdr3_aa: CASSPSTGTHFNNEKLFF; cdr3_nt: TGTGCCAGCAGCCCGTCGACAGGGACCCATTTCAATAATGAAAAACTGTTTTTT
clone_size: .; d_call: .; j_call: TRBJ1-2; v_call: TRBV4-1; cdr3_aa: CASSQVAANYGYTF; cdr3_nt: TGCGCCAGCAGCCAAGTGGCAGCTAACTATGGCTACACCTTC
clone_size: few; d_call: .; j_call: TRBJ2-1; v_call: TRBV18; cdr3_aa: CVTWAGAVNEQFF; cdr3_nt: TGTGTCACCTGGGCTGGGGCCGTCAATGAGCAGTTCTTC
clone_size: once; d_call: .; j_call: TRBJ1-5; v_call: TRBV19; cdr3_aa: CASRIQGQLSNQPQHF; cdr3_nt: TGTGCCAGTAGAATACAAGGACAGCTGAGCAATCAGCCCCAGCATTTT
clone_size: once; d_call: TRBD2; j_call: TRBJ2-7; v_call: TRBV19; cdr3_aa: CASSIAVGTSGKKGNEQYF; cdr3_nt: TGTGCCAGTAGTATAGCGGTCGGAACTAGCGGGAAAAAAGGGAACGAGCAGTACTTC
clone_size: .; d_call: .; j_call: TRBJ1-5; v_call: TRBV28; cdr3_aa: CASSLRTEPQHF; cdr3_nt: TGTGCCAGCAGCCTCAGGACCGAGCCCCAGCATTTT
clone_size: .; d_call: TRBD1; j_call: TRBJ1-5; v_call: TRBV7-2; cdr3_aa: CASSVEGQIPQPQHF; cdr3_nt: TGTGCCAGCAGCGTAGAGGGACAGATCCCTCAGCCCCAGCATTTT
clone_size: few; d_call: .; j_call: TRBJ2-3; v_call: TRBV6-1; cdr3_aa: CASTQDFTWGDTQYF; cdr3_nt: TGTGCCAGCACTCAGGACTTCACTTGGGGAGATACGCAGTATTTT
clone_size: .; d_call: .; j_call: TRBJ1-1; v_call: TRBV7-9; cdr3_aa: CASSPGWGALNTEAFF; cdr3_nt: TGTGCCAGCAGCCCAGGGTGGGGGGCCTTGAACACTGAAGCTTTCTTT
clone_size: .; d_call: .; j_call: TRBJ2-1; v_call: TRBV6-1; cdr3_aa: CASSAGSSYNEQFF; cdr3_nt: TGTGCCAGCAGTGCGGGCAGCTCCTACAATGAGCAGTTCTTC
clone_size: .; d_call: .; j_call: TRBJ2-7; v_call: TRBV29-1; cdr3_aa: CSVEDMGTYEQYF; cdr3_nt: TGCAGCGTTGAAGATATGGGGACCTACGAGCAGTACTTC
clone_size: .; d_call: TRBD1; j_call: TRBJ1-6; v_call: TRBV19; cdr3_aa: CASRAGGRSPLHF; cdr3_nt: TGTGCCAGTAGGGCAGGGGGACGTTCACCCCTCCACTTT